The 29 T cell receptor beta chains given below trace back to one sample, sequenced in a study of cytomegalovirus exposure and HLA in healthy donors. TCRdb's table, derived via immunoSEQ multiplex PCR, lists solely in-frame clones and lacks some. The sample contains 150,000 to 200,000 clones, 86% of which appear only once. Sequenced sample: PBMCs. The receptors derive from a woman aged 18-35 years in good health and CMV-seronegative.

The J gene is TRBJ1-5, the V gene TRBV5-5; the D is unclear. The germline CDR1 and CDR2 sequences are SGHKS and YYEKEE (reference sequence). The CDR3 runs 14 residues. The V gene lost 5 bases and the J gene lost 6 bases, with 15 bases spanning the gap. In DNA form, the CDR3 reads TGTGCCAGCAGTGATTTGGGGAGGGTTCAGCCCCAGCATTTT. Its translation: CASSDLGRVQPQHF.

CDR3 sequence: CASSFIGEGTGELFF. As DNA, the CDR3 is TGTGCCAGCAGCTTTATAGGAGAGGGCACCGGGGAGCTGTTTTTT. The chain uses TRBV5-4 and TRBJ2-2, with TRBD2 as a possible D gene (5 bases). V dropped 2 bases and J dropped 4 bases, with 12 bases sitting between them. The CDR3 has 15 residues. Germline V gene data show CDR1 as SGHNT and CDR2 as YYREEE (reference sequence).

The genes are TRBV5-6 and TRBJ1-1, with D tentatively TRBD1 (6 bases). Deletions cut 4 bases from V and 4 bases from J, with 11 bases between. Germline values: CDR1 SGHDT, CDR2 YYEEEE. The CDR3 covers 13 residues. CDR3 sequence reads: CASSPRGGTEAFF. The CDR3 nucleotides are TGTGCCAGCAGCCCAAGGGGGGGCACTGAAGCTTTCTTT.

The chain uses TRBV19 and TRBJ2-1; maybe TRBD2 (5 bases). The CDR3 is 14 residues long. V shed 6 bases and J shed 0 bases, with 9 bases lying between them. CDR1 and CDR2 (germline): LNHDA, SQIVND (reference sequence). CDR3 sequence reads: CASSIRDSYNEQFF. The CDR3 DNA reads TGTGCCAGTAGCATTCGGGACTCCTACAATGAGCAGTTCTTC.

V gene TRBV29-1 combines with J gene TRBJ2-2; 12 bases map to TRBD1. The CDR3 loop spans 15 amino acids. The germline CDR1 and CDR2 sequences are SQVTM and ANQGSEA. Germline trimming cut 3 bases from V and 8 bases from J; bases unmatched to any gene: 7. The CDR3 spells CSVEGTGGVFGELFF. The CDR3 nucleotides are TGCAGCGTTGAGGGGACAGGGGGCGTATTTGGGGAGCTGTTTTTT.

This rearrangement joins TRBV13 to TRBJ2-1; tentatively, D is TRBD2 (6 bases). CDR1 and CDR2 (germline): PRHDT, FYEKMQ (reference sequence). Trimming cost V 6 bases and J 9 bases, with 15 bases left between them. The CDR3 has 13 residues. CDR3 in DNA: TGTGCCAGCAGTACCGGAGCCGGGGGTGAGCAGTTCTTC. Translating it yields CASSTGAGGEQFF.

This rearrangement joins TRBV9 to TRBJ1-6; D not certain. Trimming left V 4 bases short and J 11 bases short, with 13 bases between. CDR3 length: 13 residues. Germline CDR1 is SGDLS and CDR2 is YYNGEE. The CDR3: CASSPTRETPLHF. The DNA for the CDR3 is TGTGCCAGCAGCCCCACGAGGGAGACACCCCTCCACTTT.

CDR3 nucleotide sequence: TGTGCCAGCACCCAAGATAGCTACTCCTACAATGAGCAGTTCTTC. As protein: CASTQDSYSYNEQFF. V is TRBV9 and J is TRBJ2-1; D unresolved. Germline V lookup: CDR1 SGDLS, CDR2 YYNGEE. This CDR3 is 15 amino acids long. The ends were cut back, 6 bases at V and 0 bases at J, with 13 bases in the middle. The complete variable domain, with remaining parts taken from reference TRBV9 and TRBJ2-1, reads DSGVTQTPKHLITATGQRVTLRCSPRSGDLSVYWYQQSLDQGLQFLIQYYNGEERAKGNILERFSAQQFPDLHSELNLSSLELGDSALYFCASTQDSYSYNEQFFGPGTRLTVL.

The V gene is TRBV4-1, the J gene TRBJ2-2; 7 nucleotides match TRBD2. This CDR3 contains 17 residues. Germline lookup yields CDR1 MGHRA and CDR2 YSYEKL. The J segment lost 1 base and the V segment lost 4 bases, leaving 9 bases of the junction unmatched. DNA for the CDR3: TGCGCCAGCAGCCCACGAGTGGGACTAAGGAACACCGGGGAGCTGTTTTTT. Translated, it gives CASSPRVGLRNTGELFF.

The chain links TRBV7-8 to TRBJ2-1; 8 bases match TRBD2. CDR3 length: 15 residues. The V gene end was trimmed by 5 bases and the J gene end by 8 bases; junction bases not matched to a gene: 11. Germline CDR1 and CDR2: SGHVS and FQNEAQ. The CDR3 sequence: CASSPRTSSIDEQFF. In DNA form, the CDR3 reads TGTGCCAGCAGCCCTCGGACTAGCAGTATTGATGAGCAGTTCTTC.

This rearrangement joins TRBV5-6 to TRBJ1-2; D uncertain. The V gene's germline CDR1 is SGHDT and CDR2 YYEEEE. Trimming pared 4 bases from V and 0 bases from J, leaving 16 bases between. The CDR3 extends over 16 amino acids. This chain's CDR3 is CASSTVVTLANYGYTF. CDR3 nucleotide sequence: TGTGCCAGCAGCACGGTGGTTACGCTCGCTAACTATGGCTACACCTTC.

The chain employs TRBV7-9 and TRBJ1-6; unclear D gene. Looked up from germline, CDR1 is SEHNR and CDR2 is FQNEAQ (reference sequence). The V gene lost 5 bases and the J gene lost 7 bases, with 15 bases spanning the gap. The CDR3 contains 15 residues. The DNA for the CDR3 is TGTGCCAGCAGCCCCCGGACCGGGAGGAATTCACCCCTCCACTTT. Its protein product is CASSPRTGRNSPLHF.

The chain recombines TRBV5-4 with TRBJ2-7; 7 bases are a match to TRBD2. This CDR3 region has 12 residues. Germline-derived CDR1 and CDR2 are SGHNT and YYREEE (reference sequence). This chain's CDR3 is CATGGSNYEQYF. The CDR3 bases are TGTGCAACGGGGGGATCCAACTACGAGCAGTACTTC.

The CDR3 is CASSYSIQGGNTEAFF. The CDR3, as DNA: TGTGCCAGCAGTTACTCGATACAGGGGGGGAACACTGAAGCTTTCTTT. The genes are TRBV6-5 and TRBJ1-1; 8 positions agree with TRBD1. CDR1 is MNHEY, CDR2 SVGAGI, per germline. J gave up 1 base and V 0 bases, and 4 bases lay outside the gene matches. The CDR3 length is 16 residues.

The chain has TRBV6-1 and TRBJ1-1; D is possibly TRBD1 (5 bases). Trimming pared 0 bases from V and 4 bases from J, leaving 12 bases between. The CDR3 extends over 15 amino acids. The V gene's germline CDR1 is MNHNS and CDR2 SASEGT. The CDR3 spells CASSEAEGAGTEAFF. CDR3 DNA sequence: TGTGCCAGCAGTGAAGCGGAAGGGGCAGGCACTGAAGCTTTCTTT.

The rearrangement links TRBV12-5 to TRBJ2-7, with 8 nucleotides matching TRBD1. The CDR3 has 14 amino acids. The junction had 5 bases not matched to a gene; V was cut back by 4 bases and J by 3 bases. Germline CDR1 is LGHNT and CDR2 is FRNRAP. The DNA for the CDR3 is TGTGCTAGTGGTTCGACAGGGGAAGTCTACGAGCAGTACTTC. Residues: CASGSTGEVYEQYF.

The CDR3 reads CASSLTSRGGYTF. The CDR3 region has the DNA TGTGCCAGCAGCTTAACCAGCAGGGGTGGCTACACCTTC. The chain employs TRBV7-9 and TRBJ1-2; tentative D call: TRBD1 (6 bases). The V gene lost 2 bases and the J gene lost 7 bases, with 11 bases spanning the gap. The CDR3 has 13 residues. Germline V gene lookup returns CDR1 SEHNR and CDR2 FQNEAQ (reference sequence).

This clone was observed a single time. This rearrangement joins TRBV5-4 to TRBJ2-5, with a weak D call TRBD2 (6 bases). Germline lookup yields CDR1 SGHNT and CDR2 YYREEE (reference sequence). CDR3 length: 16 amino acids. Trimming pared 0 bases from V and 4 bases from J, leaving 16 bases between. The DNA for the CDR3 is TGTGCCAGCAGCTTGGATCCGTCGGAGGGACGAGAGACCCAGTACTTC. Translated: CASSLDPSEGRETQYF.

CDR3: CARSFKNTEAFF. In DNA form, the CDR3 reads TGTGCCAGAAGTTTCAAGAACACTGAAGCTTTCTTT. The chain recombines TRBV5-3 with TRBJ1-1; D is uncertain. TRBV5-3 is annotated as an ORF whose role is uncertain. V dropped 5 bases and J dropped 1 base, with 6 bases sitting between them. The CDR3 covers 12 residues.

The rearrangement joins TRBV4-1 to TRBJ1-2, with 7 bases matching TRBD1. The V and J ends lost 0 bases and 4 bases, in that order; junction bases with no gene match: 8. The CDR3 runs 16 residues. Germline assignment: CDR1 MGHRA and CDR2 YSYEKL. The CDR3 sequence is CASSQDARTGAYGYTF. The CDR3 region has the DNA TGCGCCAGCAGCCAAGATGCCCGCACAGGGGCCTATGGCTACACCTTC.

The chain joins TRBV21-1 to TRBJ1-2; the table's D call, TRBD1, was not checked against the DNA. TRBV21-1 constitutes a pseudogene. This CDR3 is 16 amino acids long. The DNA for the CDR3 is TGTGCCAGCAGCAAAGCGTGGGCAGGGCGCGACTATGGCTACACCTTC. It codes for CASSKAWAGRDYGYTF.

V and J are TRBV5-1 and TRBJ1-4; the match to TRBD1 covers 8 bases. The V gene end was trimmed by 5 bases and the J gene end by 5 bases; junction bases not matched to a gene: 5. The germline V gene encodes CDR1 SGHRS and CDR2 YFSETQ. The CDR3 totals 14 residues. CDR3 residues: CASRNQGANEKLFF. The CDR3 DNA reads TGCGCCAGCAGGAATCAGGGGGCGAATGAAAAACTGTTTTTT. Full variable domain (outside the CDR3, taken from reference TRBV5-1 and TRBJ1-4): KAGVTQTPRYLIKTRGQQVTLSCSPISGHRSVSWYQQTPGQGLQFLFEYFSETQRNKGNFPGRFSGRQFSNSRSEMNVSTLELGDSALYLCASRNQGANEKLFFGSGTQLSVL.

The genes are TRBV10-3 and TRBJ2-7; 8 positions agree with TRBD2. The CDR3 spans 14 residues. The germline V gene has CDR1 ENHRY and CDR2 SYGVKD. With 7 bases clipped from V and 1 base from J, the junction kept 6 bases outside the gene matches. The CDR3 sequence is CAITRTSSSYEQYF. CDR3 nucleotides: TGTGCCATCACCCGGACTAGCTCGTCCTACGAGCAGTACTTC.

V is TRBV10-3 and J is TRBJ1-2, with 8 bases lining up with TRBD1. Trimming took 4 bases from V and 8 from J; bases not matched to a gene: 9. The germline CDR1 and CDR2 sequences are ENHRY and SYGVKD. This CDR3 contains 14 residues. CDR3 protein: CAISGGHRGSGYTF. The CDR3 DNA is TGTGCCATCAGTGGAGGACACAGGGGGTCCGGCTACACCTTC.

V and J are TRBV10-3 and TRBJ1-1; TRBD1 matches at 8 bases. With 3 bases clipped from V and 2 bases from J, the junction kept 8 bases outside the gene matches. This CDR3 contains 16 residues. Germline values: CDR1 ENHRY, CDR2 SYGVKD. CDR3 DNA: TGTGCCATCAGTGACTTAACACAGGGGGGAAACACTGAAGCTTTCTTT. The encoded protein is CAISDLTQGGNTEAFF.

CDR3 DNA sequence: TGTGCCAGCAGGCGGGGCCTACAACAAAGCGAGCAGTACTTC. Protein product: CASRRGLQQSEQYF. V gene TRBV2 combines with J gene TRBJ2-7; D is possibly TRBD2 (6 bases). V was cut by 6 bases and J by 6 bases, with 18 bases left in between. Germline V gives CDR1 SNHLY, CDR2 FYNNEI. The CDR3 covers 14 residues.

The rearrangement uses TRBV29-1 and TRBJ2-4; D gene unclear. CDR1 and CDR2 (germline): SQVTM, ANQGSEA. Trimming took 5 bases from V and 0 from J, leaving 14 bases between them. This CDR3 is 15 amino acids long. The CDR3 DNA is TGCAGCGTTCTCTTTCCGTCCTTAGCCAAAAACATTCAGTACTTC. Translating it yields CSVLFPSLAKNIQYF.

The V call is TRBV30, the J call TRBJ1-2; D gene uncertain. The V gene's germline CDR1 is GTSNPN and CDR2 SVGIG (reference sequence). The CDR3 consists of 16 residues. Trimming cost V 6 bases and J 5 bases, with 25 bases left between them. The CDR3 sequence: CACFALQALPDYGYTF. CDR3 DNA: TGTGCCTGCTTCGCCCTCCAGGCTCTTCCGGATTATGGCTACACCTTC. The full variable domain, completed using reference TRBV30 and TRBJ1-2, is SQTIHQWPATLVQPVGSPLSLECTVEGTSNPNLYWYRQAAGRGLQLLFYSVGIGQISSEVPQNLSASRPQDRQFILSSKKLLLSDSGFYLCACFALQALPDYGYTFGSGTRLTVV.

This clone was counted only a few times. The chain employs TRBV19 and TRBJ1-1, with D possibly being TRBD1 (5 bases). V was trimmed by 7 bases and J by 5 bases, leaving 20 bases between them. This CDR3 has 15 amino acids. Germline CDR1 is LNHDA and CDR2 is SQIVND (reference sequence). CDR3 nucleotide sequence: TGTGCCAGTACCGTAACCCGGGGGAGGGAGACTGAAGCTTTCTTT. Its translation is CASTVTRGRETEAFF.